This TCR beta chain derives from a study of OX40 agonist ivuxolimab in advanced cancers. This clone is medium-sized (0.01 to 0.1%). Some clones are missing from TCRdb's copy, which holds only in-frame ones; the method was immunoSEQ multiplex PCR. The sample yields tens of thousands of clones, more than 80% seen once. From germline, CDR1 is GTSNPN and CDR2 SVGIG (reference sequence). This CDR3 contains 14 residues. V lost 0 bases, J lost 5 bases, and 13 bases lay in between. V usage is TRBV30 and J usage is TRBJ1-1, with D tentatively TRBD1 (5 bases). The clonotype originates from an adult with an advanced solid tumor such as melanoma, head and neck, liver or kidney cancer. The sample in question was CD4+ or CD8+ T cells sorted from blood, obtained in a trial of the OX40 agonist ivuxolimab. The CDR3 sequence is CAWSVLPGWTEAFF. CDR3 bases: TGTGCCTGGAGTGTACTTCCAGGGTGGACTGAAGCTTTCTTT.